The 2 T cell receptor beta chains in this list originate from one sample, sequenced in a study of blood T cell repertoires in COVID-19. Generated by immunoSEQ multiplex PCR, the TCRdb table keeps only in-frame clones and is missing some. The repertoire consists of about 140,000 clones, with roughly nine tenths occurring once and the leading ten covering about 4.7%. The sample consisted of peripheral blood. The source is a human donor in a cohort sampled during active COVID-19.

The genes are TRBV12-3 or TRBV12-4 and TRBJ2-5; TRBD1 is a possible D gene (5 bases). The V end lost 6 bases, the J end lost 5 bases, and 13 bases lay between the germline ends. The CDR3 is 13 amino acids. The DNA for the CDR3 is TGTGCCAGCAGCCACAGGACCTCCGAGACCCAGTACTTC. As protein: CASSHRTSETQYF.

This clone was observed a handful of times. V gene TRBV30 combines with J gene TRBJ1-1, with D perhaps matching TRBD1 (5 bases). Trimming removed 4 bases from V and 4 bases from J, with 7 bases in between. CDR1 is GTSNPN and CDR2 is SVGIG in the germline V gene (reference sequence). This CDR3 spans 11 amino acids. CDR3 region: CAWKGSTEAFF. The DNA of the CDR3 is TGTGCCTGGAAGGGGTCCACTGAAGCTTTCTTT.